Below are 24 T cell receptor beta chains sequenced from a single sample in a study of CD8 T cells in Susac syndrome. RNA, at about 0.45 to 1 ug, was reverse transcribed with random hexamers. A single record per CDR3 protein comes from TCRdb applying MiXCR to the immunoSEQ multiplex PCR reads. The table shows some 450,000 distinct CDR3 sequences, with 75% to 90% occurring only once. Material: CD8+ T cells from PBMCs. Receptors originate from a human donor with multiple sclerosis.

This rearrangement joins TRBV11-2 to TRBJ2-5; 13 positions agree with TRBD2. V was clipped by 1 base and J by 4 bases; unmatched bases: 12. This CDR3 spans 19 amino acids. Germline CDR1 reads SGHAT; CDR2 reads FQNNGV. The CDR3 loop is CASSLVGLAGAHKGETQYF. DNA of the CDR3: TGTGCCAGCAGCTTAGTCGGACTAGCGGGAGCTCACAAGGGAGAGACCCAGTACTTC.

The genes are TRBV9 and TRBJ2-7; a possible D gene is TRBD1 (6 bases). The germline gives CDR1 SGDLS, CDR2 YYNGEE. There are 15 residues in the CDR3. V lost 3 bases to trimming and J lost 2 bases, with 15 bases between them. The CDR3 loop is CASSGQPGQAYEQYF. CDR3 nucleotide sequence: TGTGCCAGCAGCGGACAACCGGGACAAGCCTACGAGCAGTACTTC.

This sequence joins TRBV6-1 and TRBJ2-7; 14 nucleotides agree with TRBD2. Germline assignment: CDR1 MNHNS and CDR2 SASEGT. The CDR3 has 16 amino acids. J gave up 5 bases and V 4 bases, and 7 bases lay outside the gene matches. In DNA, the CDR3 is TGTGCCAGCAGTGGTCCGGGACTAGCGGGAGTCAACGAGCAGTACTTC. It yields the protein CASSGPGLAGVNEQYF.

In its sample, this clonotype was seen a few times. The rearrangement uses TRBV29-1 and TRBJ2-6, with a weak D call TRBD2 (7 bases). This CDR3 spans 15 amino acids. The V gene lost 7 bases and the J gene lost 3 bases, with 16 bases spanning the gap. Germline values: CDR1 SQVTM, CDR2 ANQGSEA. The CDR3 coding sequence is TGCAGCGCGTGGGGGGGCGTGTTTGGGGCCAACGTCCTGACTTTC. This translates into CSAWGGVFGANVLTF.

The genes are TRBV30 and TRBJ1-5; 11 bases align to TRBD1. J gave up 5 bases and V 5 bases, and 5 bases lay outside the gene matches. The germline CDR1 and CDR2 sequences are GTSNPN and SVGIG (reference sequence). The CDR3 loop spans 14 amino acids. The CDR3 nucleotides read TGTGCCTGGGGACCGGGACAGGGGGATCAGCCCCAGCATTTT. It encodes CAWGPGQGDQPQHF. Looking up the rest from reference TRBV30 and TRBJ1-5 gives the full variable domain: SQTIHQWPATLVQPVGSPLSLECTVEGTSNPNLYWYRQAAGRGLQLLFYSVGIGQISSEVPQNLSASRPQDRQFILSSKKLLLSDSGFYLCAWGPGQGDQPQHFGDGTRLSIL.

V gene TRBV2 combines with J gene TRBJ2-1; D is ambiguous. The V gene lost 5 bases and the J gene lost 2 bases, with 7 bases spanning the gap. CDR3 size: 13 residues. The germline V gene encodes CDR1 SNHLY and CDR2 FYNNEI. As DNA, the CDR3 is TGTGCCAGCAGTCCGGCCGCCTACAATGAGCAGTTCTTC. Translation: CASSPAAYNEQFF.

This chain joins TRBV3-1 and TRBJ2-7, with 9 bases aligning to TRBD2. CDR3 length: 16 amino acids. Germline CDR1 is LGHDT and CDR2 is YNNKEL (reference sequence). With 5 bases clipped from V and 0 bases from J, the junction kept 8 bases outside the gene matches. The CDR3 is CASSGLAGQNSYEQYF. The CDR3 nucleotides are TGTGCCAGCAGCGGGCTAGCGGGACAAAACTCCTACGAGCAGTACTTC.

The chain combines TRBV27 with TRBJ2-1; TRBD2 matches at 9 bases. Germline V gene lookup returns CDR1 MNHEY and CDR2 SMNVEV (reference sequence). There are 16 residues in the CDR3. J lost 9 bases, V lost 5 bases, and 14 bases had no gene match. CDR3 bases: TGTGCCAGCAGTCCAATGTGGGTTAGCGGGAGAGGTGAGCAGTTCTTC. Protein product: CASSPMWVSGRGEQFF.

The CDR3 is CAWSAGQPNTEAFF. Here the CDR3 DNA reads TGTGCCTGGAGCGCAGGACAGCCGAACACTGAAGCTTTCTTT. The chain carries TRBV30 and TRBJ1-1; tentative D call: TRBD1 (6 bases). The CDR3 is 14 amino acids. V lost 3 bases and J lost 1, with 12 bases in between. The germline V gene has CDR1 GTSNPN and CDR2 SVGIG (reference sequence). Drawing the rest from reference TRBV30 and TRBJ1-1, the complete variable domain is SQTIHQWPATLVQPVGSPLSLECTVEGTSNPNLYWYRQAAGRGLQLLFYSVGIGQISSEVPQNLSASRPQDRQFILSSKKLLLSDSGFYLCAWSAGQPNTEAFFGQGTRLTVV.

The V gene is TRBV11-1, the J gene TRBJ2-2; 16 nucleotides agree with TRBD2. Per the germline V gene, CDR1 is SGHAT and CDR2 is FQDESV (reference sequence). V trimming: 1 base; J trimming: 4 bases; junction bases outside the gene matches: 12. This CDR3 is built from 21 residues. CDR3 sequence: CASSLGAAGTSGRAGTGELFF. CDR3 in DNA: TGTGCCAGCAGCTTAGGTGCTGCGGGGACTAGCGGGAGGGCCGGCACCGGGGAGCTGTTTTTT.

The chain joins TRBV4-1 to TRBJ1-1; D is unclear. The CDR3 has 15 residues. V was shortened by 2 bases and J by 4 bases, with 14 bases between the two germline ends. Per the germline V gene, CDR1 is MGHRA and CDR2 is YSYEKL. CDR3 sequence: CASSQTRPGFTEAFF. CDR3 coding DNA: TGCGCCAGCAGCCAAACTAGACCGGGTTTCACTGAAGCTTTCTTT.

This chain connects TRBV3-1 to TRBJ1-2; no clear D gene. This CDR3 has 14 amino acids. Per germline, CDR1 LGHDT and CDR2 YNNKEL (reference sequence). V lost 1 base and J 5 bases, leaving 11 bases between the germline ends. Here the CDR3 DNA reads TGTGCCAGCAGCCAAGCGGGCTCCCGGTATGGCTACACCTTC. Its protein is CASSQAGSRYGYTF.

This clonotype has just one count. The chain couples TRBV12-3 or TRBV12-4 to TRBJ2-1; 11 nucleotides align to TRBD2. The CDR3 loop spans 16 amino acids. Unmatched junction bases numbered 8, after V lost 7 bases and J lost 3 bases. The CDR3 spells CASISVGTSGYNEQFF. The CDR3 DNA reads as TGTGCCAGCATATCCGTAGGGACTAGCGGCTACAATGAGCAGTTCTTC.

This clonotype showed up just a few times. The J gene is TRBJ1-2, the V gene TRBV6-5; D is perhaps TRBD1 (6 bases). With 10 bases removed from V and 6 bases from J, the gap between germline ends came to 12 bases. The germline V gene has CDR1 MNHEY and CDR2 SVGAGI. This CDR3 contains 11 residues. CDR3: CATEGGNGYTF. The DNA for the CDR3 is TGTGCCACCGAGGGGGGCAATGGCTACACCTTC.

The CDR3 DNA follows: TGCAGCGTTGAAGAAGAGTGGCAGGGGATACACGAGCAGTACTTC. It yields the protein CSVEEEWQGIHEQYF. J is TRBJ2-7 and V is TRBV29-1, with a possible D match to TRBD1 (6 bases). Germline CDR1 SQVTM, CDR2 ANQGSEA. The V end was cut by 0 bases, the J end by 5 bases, with 17 bases between. This CDR3 region has 15 residues.

The rearrangement joins TRBV11-3 to TRBJ2-3; the D is unclear. This CDR3 is 13 amino acids long. The germline CDR1 and CDR2 sequences are SGHNT and YENEEA. The germline V and J ends were trimmed by 3 bases and 2 bases, with 6 bases remaining between them. In nucleotides, the CDR3 is TGTGCCAGCAGCTTGGTTAACACAGATACGCAGTATTTT. It specifies CASSLVNTDTQYF.

V usage is TRBV20-1 and J usage is TRBJ2-1; D uncertain. CDR1 is DFQATT, CDR2 SNEGSKA, per germline (reference sequence). This CDR3 contains 14 residues. V was trimmed by 5 bases and J by 0 bases, leaving 11 bases between them. The CDR3 loop reads CSALAVSSYNEQFF. DNA for the CDR3: TGCAGTGCTTTGGCAGTCAGCTCCTACAATGAGCAGTTCTTC.

The chain employs TRBV27 and TRBJ1-1, with D hard to call. The germline V and J ends were trimmed by 2 bases and 11 bases, with 15 bases remaining between them. Germline V gene sequence: CDR1 MNHEY, CDR2 SMNVEV (reference sequence). The CDR3 is 13 amino acids. CDR3 region: CASSLTGVSRAFF. The CDR3 bases are TGTGCCAGCAGTTTAACGGGCGTTTCGCGGGCTTTCTTT.

This clonotype was detected only a few times. This chain uses TRBV19 with TRBJ1-1; TRBD1 might be the D (5 bases). The V end was cut by 5 bases, the J end by 1 base, with 8 bases between. Looked up from germline, CDR1 is LNHDA and CDR2 is SQIVND (reference sequence). CDR3 length equals 13 residues. CDR3 nucleotide sequence: TGTGCCAGTAGTGGAAGGGGGAACACTGAAGCTTTCTTT. Encoded protein: CASSGRGNTEAFF.

V is TRBV4-1 and J is TRBJ2-1; the D is unclear. Germline values: CDR1 MGHRA, CDR2 YSYEKL. V was pared by 0 bases and J by 0 bases, with 12 bases between. The CDR3 is 17 residues long. CDR3 in DNA: TGCGCCAGCAGCCAAGATCTTCGACAATACTCCTACAATGAGCAGTTCTTC. Translation gives CASSQDLRQYSYNEQFF.

The chain recombines TRBV5-1 with TRBJ2-7; D is unresolved. The CDR3 extends over 15 amino acids. V shed 4 bases and J shed 3 bases, with 17 bases lying between them. Germline V gives CDR1 SGHRS, CDR2 YFSETQ. CDR3 protein: CASSPLPREDYEQYF. CDR3 nucleotide sequence: TGCGCCAGCAGCCCCCTTCCCCGAGAAGACTACGAGCAGTACTTC. Drawing the rest from reference TRBV5-1 and TRBJ2-7, the complete variable domain is KAGVTQTPRYLIKTRGQQVTLSCSPISGHRSVSWYQQTPGQGLQFLFEYFSETQRNKGNFPGRFSGRQFSNSRSEMNVSTLELGDSALYLCASSPLPREDYEQYFGPGTRLTVT.

This clonotype was counted between two and nine times. This rearrangement joins TRBV6-5 to TRBJ1-1; D gene ambiguous. V was pared by 0 bases and J by 1 base, with 6 bases between. This CDR3 is 14 amino acids long. Germline CDR1 MNHEY, CDR2 SVGAGI. The DNA of the CDR3 is TGTGCCAGCAGTTACTCGACGGCGAACACTGAAGCTTTCTTT. Its translation is CASSYSTANTEAFF.

The chain uses TRBV7-6 and TRBJ2-3; 13 bases are a match to TRBD2. With V trimmed by 1 base and J by 1 base, 5 bases remained unmatched. The CDR3 is 18 residues long. In germline, CDR1 is SGHVS, CDR2 FNYEAQ. The DNA of the CDR3 is TGTGCCAGCAGCTTAGTAACTAGCGGGAGGGCCGGCACAGATACGCAGTATTTT. Residues: CASSLVTSGRAGTDTQYF.

The chain uses TRBV30 and TRBJ2-2, with 7 bases lining up with TRBD1. Trimming cost V 5 bases and J 1 base; bases outside gene matches: 7. The CDR3 length is 15 residues. Germline CDR1 is GTSNPN and CDR2 is SVGIG (reference sequence). The DNA of the CDR3 is TGTGCCTGGGGGACAGAACGACTGAACACCGGGGAGCTGTTTTTT. It yields the protein CAWGTERLNTGELFF.